These 9 T cell receptor beta chains were all obtained from the same sample, sequenced in a study of cytomegalovirus exposure and HLA in healthy donors. Amplification used 60 Vbeta primers and 13 Jbeta primers. The data were produced by immunoSEQ multiplex PCR, yet TCRdb's version contains in-frame clones alone and is incomplete. Of 100,000 to 150,000 clones in the sample, around four fifths were seen once. Sequencing used PBMCs. Receptor source: a woman between 40 and 55 years old in good health and CMV-seropositive.

This clone was observed a handful of times. This chain links TRBV7-9 with TRBJ1-2; tentatively, D is TRBD1 (5 bases). Germline V gene data show CDR1 as SEHNR and CDR2 as FQNEAQ (reference sequence). The CDR3 covers 13 residues. The V end lost 1 base, the J end lost 4 bases, and 7 bases lay between the germline ends. Here the CDR3 DNA reads TGTGCCAGCAGCTTAGGACAGCTCTATGGCTACACCTTC. Encoded protein: CASSLGQLYGYTF.

This sequence joins TRBV11-2 and TRBJ2-3; 8 nucleotides align to TRBD2. The CDR3 spans 16 residues. V dropped 1 base and J dropped 3; count of bases not matched to a gene: 6. CDR1 is SGHAT, CDR2 FQNNGV, per germline. The CDR3 DNA reads as TGTGCCAGCAGCTTAGGAGTGCTAGCGGGTACAGATACGCAGTATTTT. Its protein is CASSLGVLAGTDTQYF.

V usage is TRBV19 and J usage is TRBJ2-1; the match to TRBD2 covers 10 bases. Germline values: CDR1 LNHDA, CDR2 SQIVND (reference sequence). Unmatched junction bases numbered 11, after V lost 1 base and J lost 8 bases. CDR3 length: 17 amino acids. In DNA, the CDR3 is TGTGCCAGTAGTATAGGCCTGATAGCGGGGGGTTCCGATGAGCAGTTCTTC. Its protein product is CASSIGLIAGGSDEQFF.

This clone occurred once. In DNA, the CDR3 is TGCGCCAGCAGCCAAGATCGCCGTGGACTGAACTACGAGCAGTACTTC. It translates to CASSQDRRGLNYEQYF. The V and J genes are TRBV4-3 and TRBJ2-7; the D gene is possibly TRBD2 (5 bases). The V end was cut by 0 bases, the J end by 3 bases, with 15 bases between. Per germline, CDR1 LGHNA and CDR2 YSLEER. There are 16 residues in the CDR3.

This clone was observed a handful of times. CDR3 in amino acids: CASSPGWTNEKLFF. Here the CDR3 DNA reads TGTGCCAGCAGTCCAGGGTGGACTAATGAAAAACTGTTTTTT. This chain connects TRBV27 to TRBJ1-4; D may be TRBD1 (5 bases). This CDR3 is built from 14 residues. Trimming removed 5 bases at V and 2 bases at J, with 9 bases between. Germline lookup yields CDR1 MNHEY and CDR2 SMNVEV (reference sequence).

The table lists this clone with a count of one. V gene TRBV9 combines with J gene TRBJ1-4, with D perhaps matching TRBD1 (6 bases). Trimming pared 4 bases from V and 4 bases from J, leaving 17 bases between. Germline V gene sequence: CDR1 SGDLS, CDR2 YYNGEE. There are 16 residues in the CDR3. The CDR3 protein is CASSPRGDRLNEKLFF. CDR3 DNA sequence: TGTGCCAGCAGCCCCCGGGGTGACAGGCTTAATGAAAAACTGTTTTTT.

V and J are TRBV28 and TRBJ2-1; a weak D match, TRBD2 (7 bases). Trimming shortened V by 11 bases and J by 2 bases, and 16 bases separated the two germline ends. CDR3 length: 14 residues. Germline CDR1 is MDHEN and CDR2 is SYDVKM. The CDR3 sequence is CAPARGGAYNEQFF. In DNA form, the CDR3 reads TGTGCCCCTGCGAGGGGGGGGGCCTACAATGAGCAGTTCTTC.

The rearrangement links TRBV7-3 to TRBJ2-7; a weak D match, TRBD1 (6 bases). The ends were cut back, 5 bases at V and 2 bases at J, with 13 bases in the middle. The CDR3 spans 14 residues. Germline CDR1 is SGHTA and CDR2 is FQGTGA. DNA of the CDR3: TGTGCCAGCAGCCCGCAACAGGGAACCTACGAGCAGTACTTC. Residues: CASSPQQGTYEQYF.

This sequence joins TRBV6-5 and TRBJ2-5; the D gene is possibly TRBD2 (5 bases). The CDR3 covers 14 residues. The V end lost 1 base, the J end lost 5 bases, and 11 bases lay between the germline ends. CDR1 is MNHEY, CDR2 SVGAGI, per germline. The CDR3 sequence: CASSYLRARETQYF. CDR3 DNA: TGTGCCAGCAGTTACTTGAGGGCACGGGAGACCCAGTACTTC.